This TCR beta chain was profiled in a study of blood T cell repertoires in COVID-19. Across the whole study: Whether acute or convalescent, the COVID-19 samples came from the United States, Italy and Spain. T cells, B-cell-depleted T cells, or PBMCs supplied cDNA or gDNA.

The CDR3 length is 15 residues. Germline CDR1 reads MDHEN; CDR2 reads SYDVKM. V was pared by 3 bases and J by 4 bases, with 4 bases of the junction left unmatched. Original methodology: Estimates of nucleated cell counts were drawn from the amplification of reference gene primers. Clones were sequenced by immunoSEQ multiplex PCR, and TCRdb holds only the in-frame ones, with some missing. For V, J and clone size, that table is used; D and trimming come from the DNA. The sample shows about 94,000 clones, roughly 80% of them seen only once. This TCR was recovered from a human donor in a cohort sampled during active COVID-19. The V call is TRBV28, the J call TRBJ1-1; the match to TRBD1 covers 11 bases. The specimen sequenced was peripheral blood. The CDR3 bases are TGTGCCAGCAGTTTCCTCGGGACAGGGGGCACTGAAGCTTTCTTT. It yields the protein CASSFLGTGGTEAFF.